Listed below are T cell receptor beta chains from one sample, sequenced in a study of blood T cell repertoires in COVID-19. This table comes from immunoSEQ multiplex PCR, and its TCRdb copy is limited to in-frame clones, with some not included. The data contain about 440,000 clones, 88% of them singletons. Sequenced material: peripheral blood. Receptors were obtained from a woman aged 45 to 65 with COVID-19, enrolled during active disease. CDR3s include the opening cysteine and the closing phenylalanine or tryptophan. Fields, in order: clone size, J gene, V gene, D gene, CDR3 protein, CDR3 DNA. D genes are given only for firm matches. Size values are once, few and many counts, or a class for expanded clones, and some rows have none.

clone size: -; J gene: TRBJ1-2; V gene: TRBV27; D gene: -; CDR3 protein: CASSLVGRDYGYTF; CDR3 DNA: TGTGCCAGCAGTTTAGTGGGGAGAGACTATGGCTACACCTTC
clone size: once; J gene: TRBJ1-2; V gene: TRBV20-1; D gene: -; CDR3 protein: CSARGVYGYTF; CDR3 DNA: TGCAGTGCTAGGGGAGTCTATGGCTACACCTTC
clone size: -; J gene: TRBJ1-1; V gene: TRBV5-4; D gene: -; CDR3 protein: CASSFGGGREAFF; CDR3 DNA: TGTGCCAGCAGCTTCGGGGGAGGGCGTGAAGCTTTCTTT
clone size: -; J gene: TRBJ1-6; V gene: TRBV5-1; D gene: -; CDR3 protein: CASRRGGEFNSPLHF; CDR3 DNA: TGCGCCAGCAGGAGGGGGGGAGAGTTTAATTCACCCCTCCACTTT
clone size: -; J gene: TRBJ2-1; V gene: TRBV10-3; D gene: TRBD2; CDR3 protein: CAISESPLAGGLLRSYNEQFF; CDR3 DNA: TGTGCCATCAGTGAGTCCCCCTTAGCGGGGGGGCTCTTGAGGTCCTACAATGAGCAGTTCTTC
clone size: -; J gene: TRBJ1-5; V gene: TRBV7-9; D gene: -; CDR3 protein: CASSLTENQPQHF; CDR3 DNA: TGTGCCAGCAGCTTGACGGAGAATCAGCCCCAGCATTTT
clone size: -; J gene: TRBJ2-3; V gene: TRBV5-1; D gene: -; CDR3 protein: CASSPFLGAADTQYF; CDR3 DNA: TGCGCCAGCAGCCCCTTCTTGGGGGCGGCAGATACGCAGTATTTT
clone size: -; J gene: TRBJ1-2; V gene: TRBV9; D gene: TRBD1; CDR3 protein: CASSVGDRGGGYTF; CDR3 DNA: TGTGCCAGCAGCGTAGGGGACAGAGGGGGTGGCTACACCTTC
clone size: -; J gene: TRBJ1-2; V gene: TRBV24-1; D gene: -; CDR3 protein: CATAGGPRDGYTF; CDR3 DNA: TGTGCCACTGCGGGGGGGCCGAGGGATGGCTACACCTTC
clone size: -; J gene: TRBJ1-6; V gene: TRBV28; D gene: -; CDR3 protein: CASSLPTQLSPLHF; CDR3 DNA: TGTGCCAGCAGTTTACCCACCCAACTTTCACCCCTCCACTTT
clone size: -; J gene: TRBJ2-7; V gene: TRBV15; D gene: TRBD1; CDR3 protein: CATSRLQGNEQYF; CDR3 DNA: TGTGCCACCAGCAGATTACAGGGGAACGAGCAGTACTTC
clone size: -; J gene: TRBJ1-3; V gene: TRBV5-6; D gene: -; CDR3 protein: CASSLSGNTIYF; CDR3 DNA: TGTGCCAGCAGCCTGTCAGGCAACACCATATATTTT
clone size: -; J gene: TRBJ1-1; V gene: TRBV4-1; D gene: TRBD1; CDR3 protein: CASSPLPRGDRGRGAFF; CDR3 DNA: TGCGCCAGCAGCCCCCTGCCGCGGGGGGACAGGGGCAGAGGAGCTTTCTTT
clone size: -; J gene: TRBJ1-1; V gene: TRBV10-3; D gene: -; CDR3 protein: CATEQPNTEAFF; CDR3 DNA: TGTGCCACCGAACAGCCGAACACTGAAGCTTTCTTT
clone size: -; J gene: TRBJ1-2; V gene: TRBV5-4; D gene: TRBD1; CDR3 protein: CASSPDRGNYGYTF; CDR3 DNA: TGTGCCAGCAGCCCGGACAGGGGGAACTATGGCTACACCTTC
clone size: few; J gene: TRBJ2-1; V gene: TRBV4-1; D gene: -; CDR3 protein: CASSQGPGTYNEQFF; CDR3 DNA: TGCGCCAGCAGCCAAGGGCCGGGAACCTACAATGAGCAGTTCTTC
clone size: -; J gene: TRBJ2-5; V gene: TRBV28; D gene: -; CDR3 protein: CASSFWVAQETQYF; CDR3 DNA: TGTGCCAGCAGTTTCTGGGTAGCCCAAGAGACCCAGTACTTC
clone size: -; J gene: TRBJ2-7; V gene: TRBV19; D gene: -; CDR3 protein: CASSSRRDIGYEQYF; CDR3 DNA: TGTGCCAGTAGTTCTAGAAGGGACATAGGGTACGAGCAGTACTTC
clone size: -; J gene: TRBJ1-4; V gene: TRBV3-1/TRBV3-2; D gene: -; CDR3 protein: CASSQGREKLFF; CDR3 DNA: TGTGCCAGCAGCCAGGGGAGGGAAAAACTGTTTTTT
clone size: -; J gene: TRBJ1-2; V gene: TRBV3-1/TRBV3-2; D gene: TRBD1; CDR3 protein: CASSHGDRGRDNYGYTF; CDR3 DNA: TGTGCCAGCAGCCACGGGGACAGGGGGCGCGACAACTATGGCTACACCTTC
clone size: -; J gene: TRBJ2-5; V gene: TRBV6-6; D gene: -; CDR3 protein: CASSDENGGETQYF; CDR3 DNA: TGTGCCAGCAGCGACGAGAACGGCGGAGAGACCCAGTACTTC
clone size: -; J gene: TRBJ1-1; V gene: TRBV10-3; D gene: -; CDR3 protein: CAISDQQGGAFF; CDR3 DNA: TGTGCCATCAGTGACCAACAGGGCGGGGCTTTCTTT
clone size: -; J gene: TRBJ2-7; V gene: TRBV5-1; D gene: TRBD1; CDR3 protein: CASSSYGTGAEQYF; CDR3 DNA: TGCGCCAGCAGCTCCTACGGGACAGGGGCCGAGCAGTACTTC
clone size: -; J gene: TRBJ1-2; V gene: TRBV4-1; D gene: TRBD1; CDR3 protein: CASSQLRGEGYTF; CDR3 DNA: TGCGCCAGCAGCCAACTCAGGGGGGAAGGCTACACCTTC
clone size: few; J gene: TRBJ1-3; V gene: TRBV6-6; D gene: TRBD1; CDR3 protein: CASSRTGASSGNTIYF; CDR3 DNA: TGTGCCAGCAGCCGGACAGGGGCCAGCTCTGGAAACACCATATATTTT
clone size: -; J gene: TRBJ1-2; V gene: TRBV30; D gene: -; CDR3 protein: CAWTTGGYGYTF; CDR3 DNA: TGTGCCTGGACGACCGGGGGCTATGGCTACACCTTC
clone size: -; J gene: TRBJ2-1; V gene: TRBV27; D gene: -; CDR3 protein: CASSFTGEYEQFF; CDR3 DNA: TGTGCCAGCAGCTTCACGGGGGAGTACGAGCAGTTCTTC
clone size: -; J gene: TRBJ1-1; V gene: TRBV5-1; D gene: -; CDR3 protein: CASSPSGGNTEAFF; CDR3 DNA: TGCGCCAGCAGCCCCTCCGGGGGGAACACTGAAGCTTTCTTT
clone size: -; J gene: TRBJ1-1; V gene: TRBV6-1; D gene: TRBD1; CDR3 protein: CASSDRGRRDTEAFF; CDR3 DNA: TGTGCCAGCAGTGATAGGGGGCGCAGGGACACTGAAGCTTTCTTT
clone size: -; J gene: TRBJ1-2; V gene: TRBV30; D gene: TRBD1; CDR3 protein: CAWSVQTGTYGYTF; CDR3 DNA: TGTGCCTGGAGTGTACAGACAGGGACCTATGGCTACACCTTC
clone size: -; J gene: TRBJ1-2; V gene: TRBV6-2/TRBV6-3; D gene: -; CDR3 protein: CASSYGEAYGYTF; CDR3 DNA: TGTGCCAGCAGTTACGGGGAGGCCTATGGCTACACCTTC
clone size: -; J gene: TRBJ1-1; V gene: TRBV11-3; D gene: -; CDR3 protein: CASSLGPGYGSEAFF; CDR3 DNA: TGTGCCAGCAGCTTAGGCCCAGGGTACGGGTCTGAAGCTTTCTTT
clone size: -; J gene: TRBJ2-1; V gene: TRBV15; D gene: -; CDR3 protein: CATNTYQGGNEQFF; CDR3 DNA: TGTGCCACCAACACATACCAGGGGGGCAATGAGCAGTTCTTC
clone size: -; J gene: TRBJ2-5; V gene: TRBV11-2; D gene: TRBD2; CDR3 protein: CASSLGTSRYQETQYF; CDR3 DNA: TGTGCCAGCAGCTTAGGGACTAGCAGGTACCAAGAGACCCAGTACTTC
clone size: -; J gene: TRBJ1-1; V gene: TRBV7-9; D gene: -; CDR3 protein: CASRLTGNTEAFF; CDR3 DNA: TGTGCCAGCAGACTCACAGGGAACACTGAAGCTTTCTTT
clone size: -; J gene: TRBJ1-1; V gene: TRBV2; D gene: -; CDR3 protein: CATEQGLNTEAFF; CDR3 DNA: TGTGCCACAGAACAGGGATTGAACACTGAAGCTTTCTTT
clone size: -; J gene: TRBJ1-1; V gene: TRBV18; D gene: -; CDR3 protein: CASSFATGVKNTEAFF; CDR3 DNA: TGTGCCAGCTCATTTGCGACGGGGGTAAAGAACACTGAAGCTTTCTTT
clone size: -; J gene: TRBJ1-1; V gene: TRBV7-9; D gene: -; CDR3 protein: CASSLRVGRNTEAFF; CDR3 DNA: TGTGCCAGCAGCTTAAGGGTAGGGAGGAACACTGAAGCTTTCTTT
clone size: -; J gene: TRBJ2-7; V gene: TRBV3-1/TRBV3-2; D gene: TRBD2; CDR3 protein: CASSQKVGRGATDRGEQYF; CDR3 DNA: TGTGCCAGCAGCCAAAAGGTGGGGCGGGGGGCCACAGATAGGGGCGAGCAGTACTTC
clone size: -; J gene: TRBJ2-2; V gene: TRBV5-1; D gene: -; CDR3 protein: CASSLEDTNTGELFF; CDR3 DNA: TGCGCCAGCAGCTTGGAAGACACAAACACCGGGGAGCTGTTTTTT
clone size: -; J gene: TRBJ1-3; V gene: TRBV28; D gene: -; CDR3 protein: CASVGQPFSGNTIYF; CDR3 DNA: TGTGCCAGCGTAGGACAGCCATTCTCTGGAAACACCATATATTTT
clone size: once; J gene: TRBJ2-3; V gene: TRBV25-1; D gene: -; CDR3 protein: CASSEYLRGGDTQYF; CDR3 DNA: TGTGCCAGCAGTGAATATTTGAGGGGGGGGGATACGCAGTATTTT
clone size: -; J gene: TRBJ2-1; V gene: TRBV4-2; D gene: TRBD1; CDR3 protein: CASSPGTVNNEQFF; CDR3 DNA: TGTGCCAGCAGCCCTGGGACAGTGAATAATGAGCAGTTCTTC
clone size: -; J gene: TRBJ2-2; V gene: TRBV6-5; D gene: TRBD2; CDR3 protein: CASSYVGGSGELFF; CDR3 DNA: TGTGCCAGCAGTTACGTCGGGGGGTCCGGGGAGCTGTTTTTT
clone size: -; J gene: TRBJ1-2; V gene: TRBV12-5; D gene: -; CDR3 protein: CASGYGSYYGYTF; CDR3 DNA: TGTGCTAGTGGTTACGGGTCTTACTATGGCTACACCTTC
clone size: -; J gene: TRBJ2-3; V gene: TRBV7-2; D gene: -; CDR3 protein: CASSWSRLLTDTQYF; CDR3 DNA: TGTGCCAGCAGCTGGTCGAGGTTACTCACAGATACGCAGTATTTT
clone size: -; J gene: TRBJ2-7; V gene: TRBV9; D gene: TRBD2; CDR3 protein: CASSWGLAAEQYF; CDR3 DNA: TGTGCCAGCAGCTGGGGACTAGCCGCCGAGCAGTACTTC
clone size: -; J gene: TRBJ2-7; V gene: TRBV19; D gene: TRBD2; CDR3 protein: CASSGGASYEQYF; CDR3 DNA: TGTGCCAGTAGCGGGGGGGCCTCCTACGAGCAGTACTTC
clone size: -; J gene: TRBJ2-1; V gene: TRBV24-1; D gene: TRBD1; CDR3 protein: CATSDGQGRSYNEQFF; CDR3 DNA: TGTGCCACCAGTGACGGACAGGGCCGATCCTACAATGAGCAGTTCTTC
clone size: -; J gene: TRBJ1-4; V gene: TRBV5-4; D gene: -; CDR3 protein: CASSSQGFEEKLFF; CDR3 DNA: TGTGCCAGCAGCAGCCAGGGATTTGAAGAAAAACTGTTTTTT
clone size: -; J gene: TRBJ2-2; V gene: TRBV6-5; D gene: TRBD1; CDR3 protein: CASSRTGPAGELFF; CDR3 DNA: TGTGCCAGCAGTCGGACAGGCCCAGCCGGGGAGCTGTTTTTT
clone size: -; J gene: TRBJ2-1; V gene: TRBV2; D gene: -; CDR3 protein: CASSGQVGEQFF; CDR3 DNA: TGTGCCAGCAGTGGACAGGTAGGGGAGCAGTTCTTC
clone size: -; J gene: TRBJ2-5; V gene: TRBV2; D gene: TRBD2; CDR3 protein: CASSEAGGGAWETQYF; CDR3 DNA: TGTGCCAGCAGTGAAGCCGGCGGGGGGGCCTGGGAGACCCAGTACTTC